These 9 T cell receptor beta chains share one sample of origin, sequenced in a study of T cell responses to AZD1222 COVID-19 vaccine. Profiled with immunoSEQ multiplex PCR; TCRdb holds only in-frame clones, not every one. The table lists approximately 150,000 clones, roughly 92% of them singletons. The material was peripheral blood, obtained on day 0 of AZD1222 vaccination. Receptors originate from an adult in good health.

V gene TRBV6-6 combines with J gene TRBJ2-7; D possibly corresponds to TRBD1 (5 bases). Looked up from germline, CDR1 is MNHNY and CDR2 is SVGAGI (reference sequence). Trimming took off 0 bases at V and 2 bases at J, with 14 bases between the two ends. The CDR3 has 16 amino acids. CDR3 nucleotide sequence: TGTGCCAGCAGTTACTCGAATGCAGGGATTCCCTACGAGCAGTACTTC. Its protein is CASSYSNAGIPYEQYF.

This clone has just one count. V and J are TRBV2 and TRBJ2-1; D ambiguous. This CDR3 spans 11 amino acids. Per the germline V gene, CDR1 is SNHLY and CDR2 is FYNNEI. V was trimmed by 6 bases and J by 6 bases, leaving 6 bases between them. CDR3 in DNA: TGTGCCAGCAGGAGGACCAATGAGCAGTTCTTC. Translating it yields CASRRTNEQFF. Complete variable domain (other parts from reference TRBV2 and TRBJ2-1): EPEVTQTPSHQVTQMGQEVILRCVPISNHLYFYWYRQILGQKVEFLVSFYNNEISEKSEIFDDQFSVERPDGSNFTLKIRSTKLEDSAMYFCASRRTNEQFFGPGTRLTVL.

The chain employs TRBV5-1 and TRBJ1-6; no firm D call. V lost 0 bases, J lost 4 bases, and 8 bases lay in between. Germline values: CDR1 SGHRS, CDR2 YFSETQ. The CDR3 loop spans 15 amino acids. CDR3 loop: CASSLVGDYNSPLHF. The DNA of the CDR3 is TGCGCCAGCAGCTTGGTTGGGGATTATAATTCACCCCTCCACTTT. The full variable domain, with the rest looked up from reference TRBV5-1 and TRBJ1-6, is KAGVTQTPRYLIKTRGQQVTLSCSPISGHRSVSWYQQTPGQGLQFLFEYFSETQRNKGNFPGRFSGRQFSNSRSEMNVSTLELGDSALYLCASSLVGDYNSPLHFGNGTRLTVT.

The chain is built from TRBV18 and TRBJ1-6, with D perhaps matching TRBD1 (5 bases). This CDR3 has 15 residues. Germline assignment: CDR1 KGHSH and CDR2 LQKENI. Trimming took off 5 bases at V and 5 bases at J, with 13 bases between the two ends. The CDR3: CASSAYTGDNSPLHF. The CDR3 DNA follows: TGTGCCAGCTCAGCGTATACAGGTGATAATTCACCCCTCCACTTT.

The genes are TRBV24-1 and TRBJ1-3, with no clear D. This CDR3 region has 14 residues. Trimming cost V 8 bases and J 0 bases, with 10 bases left between them. Germline values: CDR1 KGHDR, CDR2 SFDVKD. In nucleotides, the CDR3 is TGTGCCACCACCCAGTCTACCTCTGGAAACACCATATATTTT. Amino acid sequence: CATTQSTSGNTIYF.

V gene TRBV30 combines with J gene TRBJ2-4; D is perhaps TRBD1 or TRBD2 (5 bases each). Germline V CDR1 and CDR2: GTSNPN, SVGIG (reference sequence). The CDR3 extends over 13 amino acids. The V end lost 0 bases, the J end lost 8 bases, and 11 bases lay between the germline ends. The CDR3 DNA follows: TGTGCCTGGAGTGTAGGTCAGGGAGACATTCAGTACTTC. The encoded protein is CAWSVGQGDIQYF. Combining the CDR3 with reference TRBV30 and TRBJ2-4 gives the whole variable domain SQTIHQWPATLVQPVGSPLSLECTVEGTSNPNLYWYRQAAGRGLQLLFYSVGIGQISSEVPQNLSASRPQDRQFILSSKKLLLSDSGFYLCAWSVGQGDIQYFGAGTRLSVL.

The chain links TRBV28 to TRBJ2-7; D may correspond to TRBD1 or TRBD2 (5 bases each). The CDR3 has 18 amino acids. The germline V gene encodes CDR1 MDHEN and CDR2 SYDVKM. The V gene lost 0 bases and the J gene lost 2 bases, with 20 bases spanning the gap. The CDR3 region is CASSLWQGPSSIPYEQYF. For the CDR3, the DNA is TGTGCCAGCAGTTTATGGCAGGGACCTAGCTCGATTCCCTACGAGCAGTACTTC.

The chain uses TRBV28 and TRBJ2-4; D not certain. The CDR3 is made up of 14 amino acids. Germline V CDR1 and CDR2: MDHEN, SYDVKM. The V end lost 6 bases, the J end lost 5 bases, and 14 bases lay between the germline ends. CDR3 nucleotides: TGTGCCAGCAGCCCAACCTGGGCCGAAAACATTCAGTACTTC. It yields the protein CASSPTWAENIQYF.

V usage is TRBV11-3 and J usage is TRBJ2-3; no reliable D call. This CDR3 comprises 14 residues. The germline gives CDR1 SGHNT, CDR2 YENEEA. Trimming took off 5 bases at V and 6 bases at J, with 15 bases between the two ends. CDR3 in amino acids: CASSQDHVSDTQYF. The CDR3 nucleotides read TGTGCCAGCAGCCAAGACCATGTTTCCGATACGCAGTATTTT.